Included here is one T cell receptor beta chain sequence, with context. Profiled with immunoSEQ multiplex PCR; TCRdb holds only in-frame clones, not every one. The specimen's table records more than 25,000 clones. The data originate from a study of T cells in women clearing cervical HPV infection. The receptor's source is a woman between 18 and 70 years old with a cervical HPV16 infection that either progressed to CIN3+ or cleared (not recorded which). The sample comprised blood buffy coat.

The covered CDR3 bases are TGTGCCAGCAGTGAAGCTGACAGGGTGAAGCCC. Amino acids: CASSEADRVKP. The whole CDR3 reads CASSEADRVKPQHF. The chain combines TRBV6-1 with TRBJ1-5, with 7 nucleotides matching TRBD1. The CDR3 end falls 3 residues outside the read, so it is completed with the germline J gene. The CDR3 runs to 14 residues. Germline trimming cut 0 bases from V and 8 bases from J; bases unmatched to any gene: 4. CDR1 and CDR2 (germline): MNHNS, SASEGT.